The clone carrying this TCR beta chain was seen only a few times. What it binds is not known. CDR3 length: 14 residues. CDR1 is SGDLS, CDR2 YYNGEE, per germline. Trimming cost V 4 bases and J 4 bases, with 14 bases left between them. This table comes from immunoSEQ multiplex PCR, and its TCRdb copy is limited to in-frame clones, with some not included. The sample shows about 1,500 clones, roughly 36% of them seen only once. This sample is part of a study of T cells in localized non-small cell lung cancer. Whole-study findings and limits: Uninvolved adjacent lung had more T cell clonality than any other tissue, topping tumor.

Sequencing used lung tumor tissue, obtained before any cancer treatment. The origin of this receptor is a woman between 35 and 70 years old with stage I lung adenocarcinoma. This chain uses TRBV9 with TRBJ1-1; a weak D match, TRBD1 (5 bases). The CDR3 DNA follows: TGTGCCAGCAGCAACTCGGCAGGGAGCACTGAAGCTTTCTTT. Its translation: CASSNSAGSTEAFF.